The 5 T cell receptor beta chains given below trace back to one sample, sequenced in a study of Ad26.COV2.S vaccination and SARS-CoV-2 variants. Treatment specified: around 19 received Ad26.COV2.S at low or high dose, single or two shots; about 5 received placebo; per-sample allocation not given. Samples analyzed were those drawn on day 63 after the first vaccine or placebo injection. Generated by immunoSEQ multiplex PCR, the TCRdb table keeps only in-frame clones and is missing some. Of approximately 410,000 clones in the sample, approximately 90% were seen once. Sequenced material: peripheral blood, taken in a trial of Ad26.COV2.S vaccine versus placebo. These receptors were taken from a person aged 18-65 years who received the Ad26.COV2.S COVID-19 vaccine or a placebo.

This clone has only a few counts. The chain joins TRBV3-1 (or the pseudogene TRBV3-2) to TRBJ1-6; D unresolved. V lost 4 bases and J lost 6, with 10 bases in between. The CDR3 extends over 14 amino acids. Germline CDR1 reads LGHDT; CDR2 reads YNNKEL (reference sequence). The DNA of the CDR3 is TGTGCCAGCAGCCTCTCTGGCATTAATTCACCCCTCCACTTT. It encodes CASSLSGINSPLHF.

The rearrangement uses TRBV18 and TRBJ2-7; TRBD1 is a possible D gene (5 bases). The CDR3 length is 15 residues. Germline V gene sequence: CDR1 KGHSH, CDR2 LQKENI. V was clipped by 0 bases and J by 2 bases, with 11 bases between them. CDR3 sequence: CASSPPGRITYEQYF. The CDR3, as DNA: TGTGCCAGCTCACCACCGGGGCGAATAACCTACGAGCAGTACTTC.

V gene TRBV4-3 combines with J gene TRBJ1-5; D is possibly TRBD1 (6 bases). The CDR3 totals 17 residues. V was pared by 0 bases and J by 4 bases, with 16 bases between. Looked up from germline, CDR1 is LGHNA and CDR2 is YSLEER. The CDR3 bases are TGCGCCAGCAGCCAAGATCTCGGGGGGGCGGCAAATCAGCCCCAGCATTTT. The encoded protein is CASSQDLGGAANQPQHF.

This chain links TRBV2 with TRBJ1-3; 10 bases align to TRBD1. The germline CDR1 and CDR2 sequences are SNHLY and FYNNEI. J was trimmed by 8 bases and V by 6 bases; bases with no gene match: 7. CDR3 length equals 14 residues. CDR3 residues: CASRLGQGGDTIYF. For the CDR3, the DNA is TGTGCCAGCAGATTAGGACAGGGGGGGGACACCATATATTTT.

The chain combines TRBV4-2 with TRBJ2-3, with D possibly matching TRBD2 (7 bases). The length of the CDR3 is 17 residues. Germline CDR1 is LGHNA and CDR2 is YNFKEQ. The ends were cut back, 1 base at V and 8 bases at J, with 22 bases in the middle. The CDR3 here is CASSQVRNREGRGTQYF. The CDR3 region has the DNA TGTGCCAGCAGCCAAGTGAGAAACAGGGAGGGTAGAGGTACGCAGTATTTT.